This TCR beta chain was recorded in a study of cytomegalovirus exposure and HLA in healthy donors. Remarks on this clone: Its matching antigen is unknown.

Sequenced by immunoSEQ multiplex PCR; TCRdb stores in-frame clones only, minus some. The data show some 200,000 clones, over 80% seen once. The CDR3 runs to 16 residues. The germline V gene has CDR1 SGHRS and CDR2 YFSETQ. V dropped 2 bases and J dropped 0 bases, with 12 bases sitting between them. The study's findings and limits: Testing in vitro showed three CMV-associated chains specific for CMV antigens. Researchers counted roughly 160 TCR beta chains as cytomegalovirus-associated. The tendency of first-cohort TCR clusters to co-occur in the approximately 120 validation repertoires was identified by a subsequent analysis.

Donors came from a validation cohort of 90 to 150 subjects, distinct from the first 666-subject cohort. The J gene is TRBJ2-1, the V gene TRBV5-1, with D perhaps TRBD2 (6 bases). The TCR was taken from a woman aged 18-29 years in good health and CMV-seronegative. Sequenced input: PBMCs. CDR3 amino acids: CASSLGGSSSYNEQFF. The CDR3 DNA reads as TGCGCCAGCAGCTTAGGAGGGTCTAGCTCCTACAATGAGCAGTTCTTC.